This is a list of T cell receptor beta chains from one sample in a study of cytomegalovirus exposure and HLA in healthy donors. Sequencing was performed with immunoSEQ multiplex PCR; in TCRdb, only in-frame clones are kept and a portion is missing. Of some 150,000 clones detected, about 86% appear once; the ten largest clones hold approximately 4.7%. Specimen: PBMCs. The receptors shown here come from a woman in her twenties or thirties in good health and CMV-seronegative. Each CDR3 is given with its conserved first and last residue. The order of the fields is V gene, D gene, J gene, CDR3 protein. The D gene is left open where the match is weak.

TRBV18	-	TRBJ1-5	CASSPGRDQPQHF
TRBV6-6	-	TRBJ1-1	CASSPTKGDTEAFF
TRBV6-5	-	TRBJ2-7	CASRLGRSSYEQYF
TRBV9	TRBD2	TRBJ2-2	CASSDSGLAGGELFF
TRBV7-2	TRBD1	TRBJ1-2	CASSLEPGTGGYTF
TRBV27	-	TRBJ1-4	CASSLRISLGEKLFF
TRBV6-5	-	TRBJ1-1	CASSYGGATNTEAFF
TRBV5-5	TRBD2	TRBJ2-2	CASSLAGGGYTGELFF
TRBV6-6	TRBD2	TRBJ2-7	CASSKTSGTIKEQYF
TRBV19	-	TRBJ1-4	CASTPRGATNEKLFF
TRBV10-3	TRBD1	TRBJ1-2	CAITGGMDGYTF
TRBV9	TRBD1	TRBJ2-4	CASSVGQGHLAKNIQYF
TRBV6-5	-	TRBJ2-3	CASSYRSGLPTDTQYF
TRBV5-1	-	TRBJ1-1	CASSLGAETEAFF